This TCR beta chain was found in a study of T cell responses to AZD1222 COVID-19 vaccine. Study-wide points: The sample set comprised mostly white British donors with more females, and clonal diversity was possibly underestimated.

Comments on this clone: The antigen is undetermined.

Some clones are missing from TCRdb's copy, which holds only in-frame ones; the method was immunoSEQ multiplex PCR. The sample has 130,000 to 150,000 clones, about 81% seen once. The CDR3 is 16 residues long. Germline CDR1 and CDR2: SGHVS and FQNEAQ. V was clipped by 1 base and J by 5 bases, with 14 bases between them. V gene TRBV7-8 combines with J gene TRBJ2-2; the D call may be TRBD1 or TRBD2 (5 bases each). Sequenced material: peripheral blood, taken on day 0 of MenACWY control vaccination. The TCR comes from an adult in good health. The CDR3: CASSLDAGSKTGELFF. CDR3 in DNA: TGTGCCAGCAGCTTAGATGCAGGGAGTAAAACCGGGGAGCTGTTTTTT.